Included here is one TCR beta chain sequence, with context. What it binds is not known. The protocol was immunoSEQ multiplex PCR, while the TCRdb copy is restricted to in-frame clones and leaves out a portion. The sample yields fewer than 200,000 clones, about 90% seen once. V was clipped by 6 bases and J by 4 bases, with 18 bases between them. The germline gives CDR1 SNHLY, CDR2 FYNNEI. This CDR3 has 15 amino acids. The data were obtained in a study of cytomegalovirus exposure and HLA in healthy donors. Study as a whole: Later analysis reported that the roughly 120 validation repertoires shared the platform of the approximately 690 first-cohort repertoires. Overall study findings and caveats: Many donors carried some public TCRs, although rarity characterized most TCR sequences. In vitro experiments confirmed that a few CMV-associated chains were specific for CMV antigens. The study labeled 150 to 200 TCR beta chains cytomegalovirus-associated.

Sequencing input: PBMCs. The gene calls are TRBV2 and TRBJ1-2; D may be TRBD1 (5 bases). The receptor comes from a woman younger than 45 in good health and CMV-seronegative. This chain's CDR3 is CASSDDSPLSYGYTF. The CDR3 region has the DNA TGTGCCAGCAGCGACGACAGCCCTCTGTCCTATGGCTACACCTTC.